Listed below are T cell receptor beta chains from one sample, sequenced in a study of immune cell composition in non-small cell lung cancer. Method: immunoSEQ multiplex PCR; TCRdb's copy keeps in-frame clones and lacks some. The sample yields about 7,200 clones, roughly 74% seen once. Sequenced sample: lung tumor tissue. The receptors stem from a human donor with non-small cell lung cancer. The CDR3 runs from the conserved cysteine through the conserved F or W. A D gene is named only where the DNA matches it firmly. Expanded clones get a size class; other rows say once, few or many, or leave the size out.

d_call clone_size j_call v_call cdr3_nt cdr3_aa
TRBD2 NA TRBJ2-2 TRBV6-6 TGTGCCAGCAGTTGGACTAGCGGGAGTACCGGGGAGCTGTTTTTT CASSWTSGSTGELFF
NA NA TRBJ1-3 TRBV30 TGTGCCTGGAGTGTACGCGACAGGCGAACTGGAAACACCATATATTTT CAWSVRDRRTGNTIYF
NA NA TRBJ2-7 TRBV28 TGTGCCAGCAGTTTTTGGGCCCCATTCTACGAGCAGTACTTC CASSFWAPFYEQYF
TRBD1 NA TRBJ2-1 TRBV18 TGTGCCAGCTCACCAATGGCAGGGGGAATGGTTTCCTACAATGAGCAGTTCTTC CASSPMAGGMVSYNEQFF
TRBD2 NA TRBJ2-1 TRBV2 TGTGCCAGCAGTGAAACCGGACTAGCTTATGAGCAGTTCTTC CASSETGLAYEQFF
NA NA TRBJ1-2 TRBV7-9 TGTGCCAGCAGCCCATACAGGACTAACTATGGCTACACCTTC CASSPYRTNYGYTF
NA NA TRBJ2-7 TRBV10-3 TGTGCCATCAGTGAGTCAAACGGGATATACGAGCAGTACTTC CAISESNGIYEQYF
NA few TRBJ1-6 TRBV7-8 TGTGCCAGCAGCCCTATGCGGGTGGGGATTACGTCCCTCCACTTT CASSPMRVGITSLHF
TRBD1 NA TRBJ1-5 TRBV7-8 TGTGCCAGCAGCGCATGGACAGGGGAACAGCCCCAGCATTTT CASSAWTGEQPQHF
NA few TRBJ2-6 TRBV5-1 TGCGCCAGCAGCTTGGCGGGACTCTATGGGGCCAACGTCCTGACTTTC CASSLAGLYGANVLTF
TRBD1 NA TRBJ1-5 TRBV10-3 TGTGCCATCAGTTACTCGGGACAGGGGAGCCAGCCCCAGCATTTT CAISYSGQGSQPQHF
NA NA TRBJ2-3 TRBV10-3 TGTGCCACCGCACCGGGAGAGGAGGATACGCAGTATTTT CATAPGEEDTQYF
TRBD2 few TRBJ2-5 TRBV5-1 TGCGCCAGCAGCGTAACCGGGACTAGCGAGGAGACCCAGTACTTC CASSVTGTSEETQYF
NA once TRBJ1-2 TRBV4-1 TGCGCCAGCAGCCAAGTCATCACGGGGAACTATGGCTACACCTTC CASSQVITGNYGYTF
TRBD1 NA TRBJ1-1 TRBV6-5 TGTGCCAGCAGTTCCCAGGGGGTTACTGAAGCTTTCTTT CASSSQGVTEAFF
NA NA TRBJ1-3 TRBV5-5 TGTGCCAGCAGGGAAAGGGGAGGTCTTCGGGCCTTGCCTGGAAACACCATATATTTT CASRERGGLRALPGNTIYF
NA few TRBJ2-2 TRBV30 TGTGCCTGGCGAGACTACTACACCGGGGAGCTGTTTTTT CAWRDYYTGELFF
NA once TRBJ1-3 TRBV5-7 TGTGCCAGCAGCTTGGGTCCGGGGAGTAACTCTGGAAACACCATATATTTT CASSLGPGSNSGNTIYF
NA few TRBJ1-4 TRBV5-1 TGCGCCAGCACCCGGGGGGCAGCAACTAATGAAAAACTGTTTTTT CASTRGAATNEKLFF
TRBD2 NA TRBJ2-2 TRBV4-2 TGTGCCAGCAGCCAAGATGGGGGCGGGGGGGGCACCGGGGAGCTGTTTTTT CASSQDGGGGGTGELFF
TRBD2 NA TRBJ2-1 TRBV6-4 TGTGCCAGCAAGCGGGAGGGCTTCAATGAGCAGTTCTTC CASKREGFNEQFF
TRBD1 NA TRBJ1-2 TRBV7-8 TGTGCCAGCAGCTTATTACCACAGGGGCCCAACTATGGCTACACCTTC CASSLLPQGPNYGYTF
TRBD1 NA TRBJ1-2 TRBV5-4 TGTGCCAGCAGCTTAGGGACAGGGGCTTACTATGGCTACACCTTC CASSLGTGAYYGYTF
TRBD2 NA TRBJ2-1 TRBV28 TGTGCCAGCAGTTTATGGCTACTAGCGGGAGCGTTTTACAATGAGCAGTTCTTC CASSLWLLAGAFYNEQFF
NA NA TRBJ1-1 TRBV7-9 TGTGCCAGCAGCTTAGCGCGGCAGGGGAAGACTGAAGCTTTCTTT CASSLARQGKTEAFF
TRBD1 NA TRBJ1-5 TRBV7-9 TGTGCCAGCAGCTTAGGAGGGGGCTACGGTCAGCCCCAGCATTTT CASSLGGGYGQPQHF
NA NA TRBJ2-7 TRBV7-2 TGTGCCAGCAGCTTATCGGTACTTACGAGCTCCTACGAGCAGTACTTC CASSLSVLTSSYEQYF
TRBD1 NA TRBJ2-5 TRBV13 TGTGCCAGCAGGACAGGGGGCGGAGAGACCCAGTACTTC CASRTGGGETQYF